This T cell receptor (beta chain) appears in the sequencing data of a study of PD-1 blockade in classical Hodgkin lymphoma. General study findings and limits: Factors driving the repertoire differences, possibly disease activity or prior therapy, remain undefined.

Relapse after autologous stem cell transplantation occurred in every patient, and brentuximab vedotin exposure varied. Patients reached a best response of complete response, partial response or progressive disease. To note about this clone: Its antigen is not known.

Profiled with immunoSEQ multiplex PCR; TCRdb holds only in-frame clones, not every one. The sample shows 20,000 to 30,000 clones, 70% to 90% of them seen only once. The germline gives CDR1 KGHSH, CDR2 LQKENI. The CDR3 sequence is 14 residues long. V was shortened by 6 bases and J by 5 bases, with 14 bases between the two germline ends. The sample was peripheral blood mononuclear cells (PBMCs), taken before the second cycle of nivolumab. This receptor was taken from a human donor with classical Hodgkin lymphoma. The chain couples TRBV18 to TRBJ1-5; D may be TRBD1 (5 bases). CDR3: CASSPDRTYQPQHF. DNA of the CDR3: TGTGCCAGCTCTCCTGACAGAACCTATCAGCCCCAGCATTTT.